This T cell receptor beta chain stems from a study of T-cell memory formation after mild COVID-19. TCRdb ran MiXCR on the 5' RACE reads and lists one entry per CDR3 protein. This sample has some 130,000 distinct CDR3 sequences; about 17% occur once, and the top ten carry roughly 5%. This CDR3 spans 15 amino acids. The V and J ends lost 4 bases and 5 bases, in that order; junction bases with no gene match: 7. This receptor was obtained from a young man who had mild COVID-19 (a few samples of this study predate the infection). Cell type and time point are not known. Source material: PBMCs or a T cell subset sorted from them (not recorded which). The V gene is TRBV12-3 or TRBV12-4, the J gene TRBJ2-7, with 11 bases fitting TRBD1. The CDR3 loop is CASSSGQGVVNEQYF. The CDR3 DNA sequence: TGTGCCAGCAGTTCGGGACAGGGGGTTGTGAACGAGCAGTACTTC.